This T cell receptor beta chain was sequenced during a study of cytomegalovirus exposure and HLA in healthy donors. As to this clone: Its target is not known.

Method: immunoSEQ multiplex PCR; TCRdb's copy keeps in-frame clones and lacks some. The table shows approximately 240,000 clones, with 85% to 95% occurring only once. Study results and caveats: It was confirmed in vitro that a few of the CMV-associated chains were specific for CMV antigens. Whilst most TCR sequences proved rare, a subset of public TCRs occurred across many donors. The authors enumerated over 150 TCR beta chains as linked to cytomegalovirus. The classifier reportedly diagnosed cytomegalovirus status with high sensitivity and specificity.

Sequencing was performed on PBMCs. The clonotype comes from a woman between 18 and 30 years old in good health and CMV-seronegative.

CDR3 DNA: TGTGCCAGCAGTTCTACGTCCGGGGAGCGGGGCTGGGGGAAATACGAGCAGTACTTC. It codes for CASSSTSGERGWGKYEQYF. The J gene is TRBJ2-7, the V gene TRBV27, with TRBD2 matching over 7 bases. Looked up from germline, CDR1 is MNHEY and CDR2 is SMNVEV (reference sequence). The CDR3 is 19 amino acids. V was pared by 4 bases and J by 4 bases, with 22 bases of the junction left unmatched.